This T cell receptor beta chain was identified in a study of cytomegalovirus exposure and HLA in healthy donors. Looking at the study overall: Most donors, roughly 84% of approximately 400 genotyped, fell in the Caucasian-associated ancestry cluster.

V dropped 4 bases and J dropped 11 bases, with 18 bases sitting between them. Germline CDR1 and CDR2: SGHRS and YFSETQ. The CDR3 contains 13 residues. PCR involved 60 Vbeta and 13 Jbeta primers. In the authors' methods: In a later analysis, 80 million to 100 million unique TCR beta chains included roughly 11 million shared by two or more donors. Method: immunoSEQ multiplex PCR; TCRdb's copy keeps in-frame clones and lacks some. Clonal size and the V and J genes are those of that table, whereas D and trimming came from the DNA. The sample holds approximately 160,000 clones, 77% seen once. This clone has more than one count but fewer than ten.

This receptor was taken from a woman in her thirties or forties in good health and CMV-seropositive. The chain recombines TRBV5-1 with TRBJ2-5; D is perhaps TRBD1 (5 bases). Sequencing was done on a sample of PBMCs. CDR3 protein: CASSPNRGNEQYF. CDR3 bases: TGCGCCAGCAGCCCGAATAGGGGAAATGAGCAGTACTTC.